Below, 3 T cell receptor beta chains from the same sample are listed, as sequenced in a study of breast tumors, draining lymph nodes, adjacent tissues. TCRdb re-called the multiplex PCR reads with MiXCR, one entry per CDR3 protein. This table holds 70,000 to 85,000 distinct CDR3 sequences, approximately 19% found once. Axillary draining lymph nodes of breast cancer patients supplied the node samples. The sample comprised axillary lymph node tissue. The source is a female donor with breast cancer. Some clones in this sample may be carry-over from other donors' samples.

This clonotype was recorded many times. The chain couples TRBV9 to TRBJ2-5; 8 bases fit TRBD2. V lost 0 bases to trimming and J lost 2 bases; unmatched junction nucleotides: 12. This CDR3 is 18 amino acids long. The germline V gene encodes CDR1 SGDLS and CDR2 YYNGEE. The CDR3, as DNA: TGTGCCAGCAGCGTAGGAGGGGTGGGGCTAGCGGGTCAAGAGACCCAGTACTTC. Its translation is CASSVGGVGLAGQETQYF.

This clonotype was detected ten times or more. This chain uses TRBV10-1 with TRBJ1-5, with D hard to call. Trimming took off 7 bases at V and 5 bases at J, with 24 bases between the two ends. This CDR3 spans 17 amino acids. Germline V CDR1 and CDR2: WNHNN, SYGVQD (reference sequence). Here the CDR3 DNA reads TGCGCCAGCATCCCGGGCCGGAAACTATGCGCAGATCAGCCCCAGCATTTT. This translates into CASIPGRKLCADQPQHF.

The sample holds many counts of this clonotype. The V and J genes are TRBV7-2 and TRBJ2-1; D may correspond to TRBD1 or TRBD2 (6 bases each). The V gene lost 5 bases and the J gene lost 2 bases, with 19 bases spanning the gap. The CDR3 totals 17 residues. Germline V gives CDR1 SGHTA, CDR2 FQGNSA. CDR3 loop: CASSPGGGIKTYNEQFF. The DNA of the CDR3 is TGTGCCAGCAGCCCCGGGGGCGGGATAAAAACCTACAATGAGCAGTTCTTC.